This T cell receptor beta chain was observed in a study of beta chain features in type 1 diabetes. Germline CDR1 reads SGDLS; CDR2 reads YYNGEE. Unmatched junction bases numbered 3, after V lost 5 bases and J lost 3 bases. This CDR3 contains 13 residues. Of note for this clone: Its target is not known.

CD45RO/CCR7/CD25/CD127/CD95/CD27 sorting isolated CD4+ naive, central memory, regulatory and stem cell-like memory cells. Purities over 95% were achieved in all sorted populations. Reverse transcribing all isolated RNA meant expressed TCRB transcripts were sequenced. Repertoires were generated with immunoSEQ multiplex PCR, while TCRdb's copy carries only in-frame clones and drops some. The data contain approximately 470,000 clones, over 25% of them seen just once; the ten biggest clones take up 0.05% to 0.07%. Study-wide points: TCRB repertoires of naive, central memory and Treg cells appeared more similar among patients than among healthy donors. Cells that show high TCR expression could be over-represented by cDNA sequencing.

This sequence joins TRBV9 and TRBJ2-5; TRBD1 aligns across 8 bases. The sequence was collected from a man between 18 and 29 years old in good health. Specimen: naive CD4+ T cells from blood. The CDR3 region is CASRKTGEETQYF. The CDR3 DNA is TGTGCCAGCAGGAAGACAGGGGAAGAGACCCAGTACTTC.